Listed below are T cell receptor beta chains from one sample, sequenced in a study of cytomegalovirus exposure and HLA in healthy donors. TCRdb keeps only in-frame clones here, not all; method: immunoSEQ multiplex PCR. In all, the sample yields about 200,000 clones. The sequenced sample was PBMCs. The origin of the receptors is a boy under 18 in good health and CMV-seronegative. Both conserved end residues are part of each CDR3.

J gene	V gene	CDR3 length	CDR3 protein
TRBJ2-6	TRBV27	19	CASGKTKRQGITGANVLTF
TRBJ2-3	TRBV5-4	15	CASSFDQSSTDTQYF
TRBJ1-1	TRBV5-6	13	CASSPRYNTEAFF
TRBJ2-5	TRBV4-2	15	CASSQSSGGRETQYF
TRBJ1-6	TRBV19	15	CASSIVLGQDSPLHF
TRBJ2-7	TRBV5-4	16	CASSLFRDRGRDEQYF
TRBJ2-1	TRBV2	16	CASSAEAGGIGNEQFF
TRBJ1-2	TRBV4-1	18	CASSPNFGTGDVRYGYTF
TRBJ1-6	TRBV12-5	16	CASGNRGLRTNSPLHF
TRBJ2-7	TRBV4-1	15	CASSPGPETTYEQYF
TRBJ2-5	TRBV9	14	CASSVDHGGETQYF
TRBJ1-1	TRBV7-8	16	CASSPTWRQGGTEAFF
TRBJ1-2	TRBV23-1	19	CASSLGPGQGLSLLYGYTF
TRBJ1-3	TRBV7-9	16	CASSFTEYYSGNTIYF
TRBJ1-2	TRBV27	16	CASSNRGEGPRGGYTF
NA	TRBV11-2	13	CASSARGTYEQYF
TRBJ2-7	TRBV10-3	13	CATRGLALREQYF
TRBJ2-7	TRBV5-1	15	CASSYLGGTEVEQYF
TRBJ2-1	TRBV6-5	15	CASSYKTSGYNEQFF
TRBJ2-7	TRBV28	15	CASTPRSGGSYEQYF